One sample yielded the 9 T cell receptor beta chains listed below, sequenced in a study of technical replicates of blood from a few donors. Profiled with immunoSEQ multiplex PCR; TCRdb holds only in-frame clones, not every one. The repertoire includes more than 65,000 clones, approximately 94% of them detected once, and roughly 0.23% sits in the top ten. Sequencing used T cells isolated from PBMCs. Receptors were obtained from a human donor in good health.

J is TRBJ2-7 and V is TRBV7-2; 13 nucleotides align to TRBD2. Losses at the gene ends were 5 bases for V and 2 bases for J; bases not matched to a gene: 9. CDR3 length equals 17 residues. Germline-derived CDR1 and CDR2 are SGHTA and FQGNSA. CDR3 DNA: TGTGCCAGCAGCCCGAGACTAGCGGGGGGTTCCACCTACGAGCAGTACTTC. It codes for CASSPRLAGGSTYEQYF.

V is TRBV7-9 and J is TRBJ1-2; D gene ambiguous. This CDR3 is 14 amino acids long. CDR1 and CDR2 (germline): SEHNR, FQNEAQ (reference sequence). V was shortened by 1 base and J by 6 bases, with 12 bases between the two germline ends. CDR3 coding DNA: TGTGCCAGCAGCTTAGTTTCAGGATTTGATGGCTACACCTTC. It codes for CASSLVSGFDGYTF.

The rearrangement joins TRBV4-2 to TRBJ2-4; TRBD2 is a possible D gene (6 bases). The CDR3 runs 14 residues. The germline V gene encodes CDR1 LGHNA and CDR2 YNFKEQ. The germline V and J ends were trimmed by 0 bases and 8 bases, with 11 bases remaining between them. CDR3 bases: TGTGCCAGCAGCCAAGAAGGCGGGGAAGACATTCAGTACTTC. It translates to CASSQEGGEDIQYF.

V and J are TRBV2 and TRBJ1-3; TRBD1 is a possible D gene (5 bases). V was shortened by 5 bases and J by 0 bases, with 11 bases between the two germline ends. Germline V gene lookup returns CDR1 SNHLY and CDR2 FYNNEI. CDR3 length: 15 residues. This CDR3 is CASSPGLNSGNTIYF. CDR3 DNA: TGTGCCAGCAGTCCGGGACTGAACTCTGGAAACACCATATATTTT. The variable domain in full, with the rest retrieved from reference TRBV2 and TRBJ1-3, is EPEVTQTPSHQVTQMGQEVILRCVPISNHLYFYWYRQILGQKVEFLVSFYNNEISEKSEIFDDQFSVERPDGSNFTLKIRSTKLEDSAMYFCASSPGLNSGNTIYFGEGSWLTVV.

The chain carries TRBV19 and TRBJ1-4; 9 nucleotides agree with TRBD1. J lost 6 bases, V lost 6 bases, and 5 bases had no gene match. The CDR3 totals 14 residues. The germline CDR1 and CDR2 sequences are LNHDA and SQIVND (reference sequence). CDR3 loop: CASRPGQGYEKLFF. The CDR3 nucleotides are TGTGCCAGTAGGCCGGGACAGGGATATGAAAAACTGTTTTTT.

This chain connects TRBV18 to TRBJ1-5; maybe TRBD1 (6 bases). The V gene lost 3 bases and the J gene lost 0 bases, with 12 bases spanning the gap. The length of the CDR3 is 16 residues. Germline loops: CDR1 KGHSH, CDR2 LQKENI. CDR3 coding DNA: TGTGCCAGCTCACCGTTCGGGACAACTAGCAATCAGCCCCAGCATTTT. Amino acid sequence: CASSPFGTTSNQPQHF.

This clone was picked up one time. The V and J genes are TRBV19 and TRBJ2-1; D is possibly TRBD2 (6 bases). V was pared by 3 bases and J by 8 bases, with 20 bases between. The CDR3 totals 16 residues. CDR1 is LNHDA and CDR2 is SQIVND in the germline V gene (reference sequence). This chain's CDR3 is CASSILGGGGIHEQFF. DNA of the CDR3: TGTGCCAGTAGTATTCTCGGGGGAGGCGGGATACATGAGCAGTTCTTC.

The genes are TRBV5-1 and TRBJ2-2, with D possibly TRBD1 on 7 matching bases. There are 14 residues in the CDR3. The V and J ends lost 4 bases and 4 bases respectively, with 11 bases between them. CDR1 is SGHRS and CDR2 is YFSETQ in the germline V gene. The CDR3 region is CASSAGGTTGELFF. CDR3 bases: TGCGCCAGCAGCGCAGGGGGGACCACCGGGGAGCTGTTTTTT.

The chain links TRBV30 to TRBJ2-1, with 15 bases fitting TRBD2. Germline CDR1 GTSNPN, CDR2 SVGIG (reference sequence). Trimming cost V 3 bases and J 4 bases; bases outside gene matches: 7. The CDR3 consists of 17 residues. CDR3 DNA: TGTGCCTGGAGCTGGACTAGCGGGGGGGCCTCTTACAATGAGCAGTTCTTC. Its translation: CAWSWTSGGASYNEQFF.